Each of the 12 T cell receptor beta chains below was sequenced from the same sample in a study of control samples from healthy donors and cancer patients. Clones were read by immunoSEQ multiplex PCR, and TCRdb kept only the in-frame ones, dropping some. The sample shows about 140,000 clones, approximately 94% of them seen only once. Sequenced: blood. These receptors originate from a man between 40 and 49 years old in good health.

A few counts support this clone. The sample has other DNA sequences that encode this CDR3 too. The J gene is TRBJ2-1, the V gene TRBV6-4, with 12 bases identical to TRBD2. The CDR3 totals 14 residues. CDR1 is MRHNA and CDR2 is SNTAGT in the germline V gene. The V and J ends lost 6 bases and 6 bases, in that order; junction bases with no gene match: 3. CDR3 amino acids: CASSLAGGGNEQFF. The CDR3 DNA reads TGTGCCAGCAGCCTAGCGGGGGGGGGCAATGAGCAGTTCTTC.

The chain joins TRBV10-2 to TRBJ1-6; the D is unclear. CDR3 length: 15 residues. Germline V lookup: CDR1 WSHSY, CDR2 SAAADI. The V end lost 7 bases, the J end lost 0 bases, and 10 bases lay between the germline ends. CDR3 region: CASKSNSSYNSPLHF. The CDR3 DNA reads TGCGCCAGCAAATCAAATAGCTCCTATAATTCACCCCTCCACTTT.

The V and J genes are TRBV4-1 and TRBJ2-6, with D maybe TRBD2 (7 bases). This CDR3 contains 18 residues. With 1 base removed from V and 4 bases from J, the gap between germline ends came to 17 bases. CDR1 and CDR2 from the germline V gene are MGHRA and YSYEKL. CDR3 sequence reads: CASSQALAKGVGANVLTF. For the CDR3, the DNA is TGCGCCAGCAGCCAAGCACTAGCGAAGGGGGTAGGGGCCAACGTCCTGACTTTC.

The chain joins TRBV30 to TRBJ1-2; D may be TRBD1 (5 bases). The germline gives CDR1 GTSNPN, CDR2 SVGIG (reference sequence). V lost 0 bases to trimming and J lost 7 bases, with 12 bases between them. The CDR3 extends over 13 amino acids. The CDR3 nucleotides read TGTGCCTGGAGTGTACGGGGCAGCACTGGCTACACCTTC. Translating it yields CAWSVRGSTGYTF.

V usage is TRBV27 and J usage is TRBJ1-5; maybe TRBD1 (5 bases). V gave up 4 bases and J gave up 6 bases, with 10 bases separating them. Germline CDR1 is MNHEY and CDR2 is SMNVEV (reference sequence). The CDR3 contains 13 residues. This CDR3 is CASSSLGVQPQHF. DNA of the CDR3: TGTGCCAGCAGTTCATTAGGGGTTCAGCCCCAGCATTTT.

This rearrangement joins TRBV5-4 to TRBJ1-1; 7 bases map to TRBD1. V was pared by 0 bases and J by 7 bases, with 3 bases of the junction left unmatched. This CDR3 has 13 amino acids. The germline gives CDR1 SGHNT, CDR2 YYREEE (reference sequence). For the CDR3, the DNA is TGTGCCAGCAGCTTGGAGGGGGCGGATGAAGCTTTCTTT. The encoded protein is CASSLEGADEAFF.

The chain is built from TRBV5-6 and TRBJ2-3; a possible D gene is TRBD1 (6 bases). Looked up from germline, CDR1 is SGHDT and CDR2 is YYEEEE. The V gene lost 1 base and the J gene lost 4 bases, with 13 bases spanning the gap. The CDR3 length is 15 residues. The chain's CDR3 is CASSLNRGSADTQYF. Here the CDR3 DNA reads TGTGCCAGCAGCTTGAATAGGGGGAGCGCAGATACGCAGTATTTT.

Note on this clone: In the same sample, other DNA sequences code for this CDR3. The genes are TRBV9 and TRBJ1-6; unclear D gene. Per germline, CDR1 SGDLS and CDR2 YYNGEE. There are 14 residues in the CDR3. V lost 0 bases and J lost 7, with 8 bases in between. The chain's CDR3 is CASSVGGENSPLHF. The CDR3 nucleotides are TGTGCCAGCAGCGTAGGCGGGGAAAATTCACCCCTCCACTTT.

The rearrangement uses TRBV27 and TRBJ2-1; 8 bases match TRBD2. The CDR3 sequence is 15 residues long. Per the germline V gene, CDR1 is MNHEY and CDR2 is SMNVEV (reference sequence). J gave up 3 bases and V 3 bases, and 4 bases lay outside the gene matches. CDR3 sequence (DNA): TGTGCCAGCAGTTTTTCTAGCGGGTACTACAATGAGCAGTTCTTC. It is translated as CASSFSSGYYNEQFF.

The CDR3 here is CASRLGLEANYGYTF. In DNA form, the CDR3 reads TGTGCCAGCAGGCTAGGACTGGAAGCTAACTATGGCTACACCTTC. The rearrangement uses TRBV6-1 and TRBJ1-2; D call uncertain. V was cut by 6 bases and J by 0 bases, with 14 bases left in between. CDR3 size: 15 residues. Germline V gene data show CDR1 as MNHNS and CDR2 as SASEGT.

The V and J genes are TRBV18 and TRBJ1-2, with 9 positions matching TRBD1. CDR3 size: 16 residues. CDR1 KGHSH and CDR2 LQKENI come from the germline V gene. V trimming: 5 bases; J trimming: 8 bases; junction bases outside the gene matches: 15. In nucleotides, the CDR3 is TGTGCCAGCTCATCAAGATCGGGACAGGGCCAGGACGGCTACACCTTC. This codes for CASSSRSGQGQDGYTF.

This chain uses TRBV11-2 with TRBJ2-3; TRBD1 or TRBD2 may be the D gene (5 bases each). The CDR3 totals 16 residues. V lost 3 bases and J lost 6, with 19 bases in between. CDR1 and CDR2 from the germline V gene are SGHAT and FQNNGV. The CDR3 DNA follows: TGTGCCAGCAGCTTGATACGGGGACCCCTCGAGGATACGCAGTATTTT. Translated: CASSLIRGPLEDTQYF. The whole variable domain, remainder taken from reference TRBV11-2 and TRBJ2-3, is EAGVAQSPRYKIIEKRQSVAFWCNPISGHATLYWYQQILGQGPKLLIQFQNNGVVDDSQLPKDRFSAERLKGVDSTLKIQPAKLEDSAVYLCASSLIRGPLEDTQYFGPGTRLTVL.